This is a list of T cell receptor beta chains from one sample in a study of blood T cell repertoires in COVID-19. The protocol was immunoSEQ multiplex PCR, while the TCRdb copy is restricted to in-frame clones and leaves out a portion. The sample has 120,000 to 150,000 clones, 70% to 90% seen once; the top ten hold 11%. The material sequenced was peripheral blood. The receptor set was obtained from a woman older than 75 with acute or convalescent COVID-19. The CDR3 runs from the conserved cysteine through the conserved F or W. A D gene is named only where the DNA matches it firmly. Some rows have no size entry. The others give once, few or many, or a class for an expanded clone.

d_call: -
v_call: TRBV20-1
clone_size: -
j_call: TRBJ2-7
cdr3_nt: TGCAGTGCTAACAGGGATTACGAGCAGTACTTC
cdr3_aa: CSANRDYEQYF

d_call: -
v_call: TRBV6-5
clone_size: -
j_call: TRBJ1-1
cdr3_nt: TGTGCCAGCAGTAAACAGCGGGGAGCTTGGACTGAAGCTTTCTTT
cdr3_aa: CASSKQRGAWTEAFF

d_call: -
v_call: TRBV30
clone_size: -
j_call: TRBJ1-5
cdr3_nt: TGTGCCTGGACTACAGGCACTAGCAATCAGCCCCAGCATTTT
cdr3_aa: CAWTTGTSNQPQHF

d_call: -
v_call: TRBV25-1
clone_size: -
j_call: TRBJ1-4
cdr3_nt: TGTGCCAGCAGTGACCGGTTAACTAATGAAAAACTGTTTTTT
cdr3_aa: CASSDRLTNEKLFF

d_call: -
v_call: TRBV6-2/TRBV6-3
clone_size: -
j_call: TRBJ2-1
cdr3_nt: TGTGCCAGCAGCAAAGGGGGGGGCGCCTACAATGAGCAGTTCTTC
cdr3_aa: CASSKGGGAYNEQFF

d_call: TRBD1
v_call: TRBV4-3
clone_size: few
j_call: TRBJ1-1
cdr3_nt: TGCGCCAGCAGCTCGACAGGGGGCACTGAAGCTTTCTTT
cdr3_aa: CASSSTGGTEAFF

d_call: TRBD1
v_call: TRBV6-5
clone_size: -
j_call: TRBJ2-1
cdr3_nt: TGTGCCAGCAGTTACCTACACAGGGGTGGCAATGAGCAGTTCTTC
cdr3_aa: CASSYLHRGGNEQFF

d_call: -
v_call: TRBV3-1/TRBV3-2
clone_size: -
j_call: TRBJ2-1
cdr3_nt: TGTGCCAGCAGCCGACCTGCTAGCTCCTACAATGAGCAGTTCTTC
cdr3_aa: CASSRPASSYNEQFF

d_call: TRBD1
v_call: TRBV7-9
clone_size: -
j_call: TRBJ1-4
cdr3_nt: TGTGCCAGCAGCGCCTCTGAACAGGGGGTAGAAGAAAAACTGTTTTTT
cdr3_aa: CASSASEQGVEEKLFF

d_call: -
v_call: TRBV30
clone_size: -
j_call: TRBJ1-6
cdr3_nt: TGTGCCTGGAGTGTTCCCAGCTCCTATAATTCACCCCTCCACTTT
cdr3_aa: CAWSVPSSYNSPLHF

d_call: TRBD1
v_call: TRBV19
clone_size: -
j_call: TRBJ2-7
cdr3_nt: TGTGCCAGTAGTCGTGGACAGGGATTCCACGAGCAGTACTTC
cdr3_aa: CASSRGQGFHEQYF

d_call: -
v_call: TRBV5-1
clone_size: -
j_call: TRBJ1-1
cdr3_nt: TGCGCCAGCAGCTTGGGGGGCGGGGACACTGAAGCTTTCTTT
cdr3_aa: CASSLGGGDTEAFF

d_call: -
v_call: TRBV7-2
clone_size: -
j_call: TRBJ2-1
cdr3_nt: TGTGCCAGCAGCTTAGCGGCTCAGTACAATGAGCAGTTCTTC
cdr3_aa: CASSLAAQYNEQFF

d_call: -
v_call: TRBV24-1
clone_size: -
j_call: TRBJ1-5
cdr3_nt: TGTGCCACCAGTGATTTTCCGAACCGGACCACGGGACACCTCAATCAGCCCCAGCATTTT
cdr3_aa: CATSDFPNRTTGHLNQPQHF

d_call: TRBD1
v_call: TRBV11-2
clone_size: -
j_call: TRBJ2-1
cdr3_nt: TGTGCCAGCAGCCTGGACAGGGGCACTTACAATGAGCAGTTCTTC
cdr3_aa: CASSLDRGTYNEQFF

d_call: TRBD1
v_call: TRBV30
clone_size: -
j_call: TRBJ1-1
cdr3_nt: TGTGCCTGGAGTGAAGGGACAGGGGACACTGAAGCTTTCTTT
cdr3_aa: CAWSEGTGDTEAFF

d_call: TRBD2
v_call: TRBV6-2/TRBV6-3
clone_size: -
j_call: TRBJ2-2
cdr3_nt: TGTGCCAGCAGTTACGGACTAGCGGGGGGGCTAGTCACCGGGGAGCTGTTTTTT
cdr3_aa: CASSYGLAGGLVTGELFF

d_call: -
v_call: TRBV30
clone_size: -
j_call: TRBJ1-5
cdr3_nt: TGTGCCTGGAGTGCTAACCAAGATCAGCCCCAGCATTTT
cdr3_aa: CAWSANQDQPQHF

d_call: TRBD2
v_call: TRBV7-3
clone_size: -
j_call: TRBJ2-3
cdr3_nt: TGTGCCAGCAGCTCAGGGACTAGTGCAGATACGCAGTATTTT
cdr3_aa: CASSSGTSADTQYF

d_call: -
v_call: TRBV7-9
clone_size: -
j_call: TRBJ2-5
cdr3_nt: TGTGCCAGCAGCTTAAGTGTGCGGGGCGGAGAGACCCAGTACTTC
cdr3_aa: CASSLSVRGGETQYF

d_call: -
v_call: TRBV5-1
clone_size: -
j_call: TRBJ1-6
cdr3_nt: TGCGCCAGCAGCAAAGGACAGCCACTGGGATCACCCCTCCACTTT
cdr3_aa: CASSKGQPLGSPLHF

d_call: TRBD1
v_call: TRBV28
clone_size: -
j_call: TRBJ1-4
cdr3_nt: TGTGCCAGCAGTCCTACAGGGGGCTATAATGAAAAACTGTTTTTT
cdr3_aa: CASSPTGGYNEKLFF